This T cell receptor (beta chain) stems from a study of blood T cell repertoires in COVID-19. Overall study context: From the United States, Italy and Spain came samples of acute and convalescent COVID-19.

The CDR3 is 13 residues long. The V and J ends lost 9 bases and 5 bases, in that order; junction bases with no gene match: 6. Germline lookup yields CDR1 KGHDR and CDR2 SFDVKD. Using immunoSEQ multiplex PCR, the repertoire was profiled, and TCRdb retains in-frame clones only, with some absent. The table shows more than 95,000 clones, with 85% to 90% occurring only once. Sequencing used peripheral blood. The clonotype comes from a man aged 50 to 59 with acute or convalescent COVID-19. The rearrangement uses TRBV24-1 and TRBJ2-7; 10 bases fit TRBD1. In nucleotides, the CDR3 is TGTGCCACCGCCGGGACAGGGGTCAACGAGCAGTACTTC. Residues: CATAGTGVNEQYF.